This TCR beta chain is drawn from a study of CXCR3-negative and CXCR3-positive naive CD8 T cells. Looked up from germline, CDR1 is MGHRA and CDR2 is YSYEKL. The CDR3 contains 18 residues. Findings and limits, study-wide: CXCR3-negative naive cells had less hydrophobic TRB CDR3s than did CXCR3-positive naive cells. Naive CXCR3-negative cells resembled naive CXCR3-positive cells in TRBV-TRBJ usage; memory cells differed.

Each TRB cDNA library was prepared by 5' RACE (with UMI labels). TCRdb reprocessed the 5' RACE reads, keeping one entry per CDR3 protein, no DNA. Here the sample table reports some 140,000 distinct CDR3 sequences. On this clonotype itself: Its antigen is unknown.

Phenotypically, naive CD8+ T cells corresponded to CD45RO-CCR7+CD27+CD95-. The TCR comes from a human donor in good health. Some clones in this sample may be carry-over from other donors' samples. The chain carries TRBV4-1 and TRBJ2-1; the TCRdb D gene call, TRBD1, has no DNA to confirm it. Material: naive CXCR3+ CD8+ T cells from blood. The subset is: CD45RO-CCR7+CD27+CD95- naive CD8+ T cells expressing CXCR3 (TNR3+). CDR3 protein: CASSQTGRQALSYNEQFF.